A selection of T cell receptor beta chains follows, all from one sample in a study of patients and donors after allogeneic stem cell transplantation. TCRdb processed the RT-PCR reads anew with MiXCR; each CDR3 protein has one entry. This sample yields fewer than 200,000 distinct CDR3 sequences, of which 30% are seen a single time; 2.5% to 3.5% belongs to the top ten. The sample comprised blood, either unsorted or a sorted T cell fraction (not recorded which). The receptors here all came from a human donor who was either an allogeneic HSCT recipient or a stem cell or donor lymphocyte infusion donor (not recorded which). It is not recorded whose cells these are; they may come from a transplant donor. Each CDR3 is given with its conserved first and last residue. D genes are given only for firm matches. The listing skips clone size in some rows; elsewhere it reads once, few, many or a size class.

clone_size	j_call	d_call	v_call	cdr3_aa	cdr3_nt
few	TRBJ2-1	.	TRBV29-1	CSVEDPGGTLSYNEQFF	TGCAGCGTTGAAGATCCTGGTGGGACCCTCTCCTACAATGAGCAGTTCTTC
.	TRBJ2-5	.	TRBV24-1	CATSDLARGTQYF	TGTGCCACCAGTGATTTGGCCAGGGGGACCCAGTACTTC
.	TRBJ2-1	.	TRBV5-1	CASSLGPPPPEQFF	TGCGCCAGCAGCTTGGGACCGCCCCCCCCTGAGCAGTTCTTC
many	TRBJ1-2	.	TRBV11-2	CASSLAGSYGYTF	TGTGCCAGCAGCTTAGCAGGGAGCTATGGCTACACCTTC
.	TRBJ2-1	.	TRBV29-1	CSVAGGLNEQFF	TGCAGCGTTGCCGGGGGCCTTAATGAGCAGTTCTTC
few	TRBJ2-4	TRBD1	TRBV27	CASSNGDSPAKNIQYF	TGTGCCAGCTCGAACGGGGACAGCCCGGCCAAAAACATTCAGTACTTC
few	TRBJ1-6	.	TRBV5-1	CASSLAGGYYNSPLHF	TGCGCCAGCAGCTTGGCCGGGGGCTACTATAATTCACCCCTCCACTTT
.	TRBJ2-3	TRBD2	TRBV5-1	CASSLATKRESTQYF	TGCGCCAGCAGCTTGGCCACGAAGCGGGAGTCTACGCAGTATTTT
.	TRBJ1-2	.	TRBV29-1	CSVEQAYGYTF	TGCAGCGTTGAACAGGCCTATGGCTACACCTTC
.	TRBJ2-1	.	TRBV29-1	CSVEARWGFNEQFF	TGCAGCGTTGAAGCCCGGTGGGGATTTAATGAGCAGTTCTTC
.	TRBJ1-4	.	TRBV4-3	CASSQIRGAREKLLF	TGCGCCAGCAGCCAAATAAGAGGGGCAAGGGAAAAACTGTTATTT
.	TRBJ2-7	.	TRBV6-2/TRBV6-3	CASKRTGVTSYEQYF	TGTGCCAGCAAACGGACGGGGGTTACCTCCTACGAGCAGTACTTC
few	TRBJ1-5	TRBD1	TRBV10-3	CAISDSTGGGHQPQHF	TGTGCCATCAGTGATTCTACAGGGGGCGGTCATCAGCCCCAGCATTTT
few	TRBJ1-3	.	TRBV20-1	CSCRGGGNTIYF	TGCAGCTGCCGGGGGGGAGGAAACACCATATATTTT
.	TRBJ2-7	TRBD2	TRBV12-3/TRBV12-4	CASSSRTSGSEQYF	TGTGCCAGCAGTTCCCGGACTAGCGGAAGCGAGCAGTACTTC
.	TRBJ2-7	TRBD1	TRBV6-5	CASSSRQGNEQYF	TGTGCCAGCAGTTCACGACAGGGGAACGAGCAGTACTTC
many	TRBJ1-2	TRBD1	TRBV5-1	CASSRTGLTNGYTF	TGCGCCAGCAGCCGGACAGGATTGACTAATGGCTACACCTTC
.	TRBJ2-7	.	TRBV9	CASSVGRGSYEQYF	TGTGCCAGCAGCGTAGGTAGGGGTTCCTACGAGCAGTACTTC
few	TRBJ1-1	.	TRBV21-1	CATSKGYTEAFF	TGTGCCACTTCGAAGGGGTACACTGAAGCTTTCTTT
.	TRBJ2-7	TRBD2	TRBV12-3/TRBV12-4	CASSWAGVVDEQYF	TGTGCCAGCAGTTGGGCGGGAGTTGTGGACGAGCAGTACTTC
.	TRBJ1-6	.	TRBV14	CASSPGPHRVSPLHF	TGTGCCAGCAGCCCAGGACCCCACCGGGTTTCACCCCTCCACTTT
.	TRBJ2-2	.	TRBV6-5	CASTDSRTGELFF	TGTGCCAGCACGGACAGTAGGACCGGGGAGCTGTTTTTT
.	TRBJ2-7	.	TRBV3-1	CASSQVRHEQYF	TGTGCCAGCAGCCAAGTGCGTCACGAGCAGTACTTC
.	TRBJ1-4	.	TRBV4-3	CASSQRGEKLFF	TGCGCCAGCAGCCAACGAGGGGAAAAACTGTTTTTT
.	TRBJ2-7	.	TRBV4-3	CASSPDPRGSYEQYF	TGCGCCAGCAGCCCCGACCCCCGGGGGTCGTACGAGCAGTACTTC
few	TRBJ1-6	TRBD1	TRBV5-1	CASSLWDSNSPLHF	TGCGCCAGCAGCTTGTGGGACAGTAATTCACCCCTCCACTTT
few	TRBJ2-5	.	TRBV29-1	CSAQGAKTHVSETQYF	TGCAGCGCCCAAGGTGCGAAAACCCACGTCTCAGAGACCCAGTACTTC
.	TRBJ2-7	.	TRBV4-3	CASSPVGVEYEQYF	TGCGCCAGCAGCCCCGTAGGGGTTGAGTACGAGCAGTACTTC
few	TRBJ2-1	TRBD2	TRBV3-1	CASSQRTSGRENEQFF	TGTGCCAGCAGCCAACGGACTAGCGGGAGGGAAAATGAGCAGTTCTTC
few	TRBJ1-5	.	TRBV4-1	CASSHLPPGQPQHF	TGCGCCAGCAGCCATCTCCCTCCGGGGCAGCCCCAGCATTTT
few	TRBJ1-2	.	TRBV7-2	CASSPDGGRGYTF	TGTGCCAGCAGCCCAGACGGGGGCAGGGGCTACACCTTC
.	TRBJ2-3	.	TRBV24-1	CATSDRTDTQYF	TGTGCCACCAGTGACCGTACAGATACGCAGTATTTT
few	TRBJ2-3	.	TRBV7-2	CASSLVFTDTQYF	TGTGCCAGCAGCTTAGTTTTCACAGATACGCAGTATTTT
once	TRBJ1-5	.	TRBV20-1	CSARNLGSGQPQHF	TGCAGTGCTAGAAATCTGGGGTCGGGACAGCCCCAGCATTTT
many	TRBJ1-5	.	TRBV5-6	CASSLRGYNQPQHF	TGTGCCAGCAGCTTGCGAGGGTACAATCAGCCCCAGCATTTT
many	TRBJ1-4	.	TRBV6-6	CASSLTVYEKLFF	TGTGCCAGCAGTTTGACCGTGTATGAAAAACTGTTTTTT
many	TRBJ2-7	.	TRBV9	CASSAGTYEQYF	TGTGCCAGCAGCGCCGGCACCTACGAGCAGTACTTC
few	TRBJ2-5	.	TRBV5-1	CASSLAPLKETQYF	TGCGCCAGCAGCTTGGCCCCATTAAAAGAGACCCAGTACTTC
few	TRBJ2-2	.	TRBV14	CASSDRMGGTGELFF	TGTGCCAGCAGCGACAGGATGGGGGGCACCGGGGAGCTGTTTTTT
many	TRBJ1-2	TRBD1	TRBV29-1	CSVDRQGGYTF	TGCAGCGTTGATAGACAGGGTGGCTACACCTTC